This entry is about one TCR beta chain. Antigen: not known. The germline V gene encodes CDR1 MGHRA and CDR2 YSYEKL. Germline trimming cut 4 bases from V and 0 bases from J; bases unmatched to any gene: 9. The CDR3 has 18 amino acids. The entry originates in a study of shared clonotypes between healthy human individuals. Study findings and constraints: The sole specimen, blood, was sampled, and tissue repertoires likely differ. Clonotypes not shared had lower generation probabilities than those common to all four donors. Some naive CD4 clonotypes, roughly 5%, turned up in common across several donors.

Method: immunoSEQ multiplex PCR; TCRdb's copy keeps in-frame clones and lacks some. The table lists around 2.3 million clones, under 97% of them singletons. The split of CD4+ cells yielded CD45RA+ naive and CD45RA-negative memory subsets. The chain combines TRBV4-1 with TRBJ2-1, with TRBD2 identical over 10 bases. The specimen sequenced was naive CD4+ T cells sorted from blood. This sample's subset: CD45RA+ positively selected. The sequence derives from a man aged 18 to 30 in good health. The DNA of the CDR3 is TGCGCCAGCAGCCGAGGAGCCGCTAGCGGGAGCTCCTACAATGAGCAGTTCTTC. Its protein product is CASSRGAASGSSYNEQFF.